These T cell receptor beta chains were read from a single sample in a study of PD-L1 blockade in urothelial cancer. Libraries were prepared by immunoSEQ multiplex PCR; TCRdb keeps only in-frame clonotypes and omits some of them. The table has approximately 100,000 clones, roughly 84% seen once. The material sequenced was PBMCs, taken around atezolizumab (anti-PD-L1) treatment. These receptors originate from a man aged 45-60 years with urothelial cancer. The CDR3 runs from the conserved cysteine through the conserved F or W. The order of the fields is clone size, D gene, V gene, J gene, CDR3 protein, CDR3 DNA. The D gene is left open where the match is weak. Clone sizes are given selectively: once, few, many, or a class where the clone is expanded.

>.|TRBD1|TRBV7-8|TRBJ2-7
CASSPGQGLEQYF
TGTGCCAGCAGCCCAGGACAGGGCCTCGAGCAGTACTTC
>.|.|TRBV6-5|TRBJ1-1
CASSPTMNTEAFF
TGTGCCAGCAGTCCTACCATGAACACTGAAGCTTTCTTT
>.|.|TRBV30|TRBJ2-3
CAWGDSGLRRGDTQYF
TGTGCCTGGGGTGATTCGGGCCTACGACGGGGAGATACGCAGTATTTT
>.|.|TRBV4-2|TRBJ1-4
CASSITNAEEKLFF
TGTGCCAGCAGCATCACGAACGCAGAAGAAAAACTGTTTTTT
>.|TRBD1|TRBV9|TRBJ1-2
CASSCRQGGNYGYTF
TGTGCCAGCAGCTGCCGACAGGGGGGTAACTATGGCTACACCTTC
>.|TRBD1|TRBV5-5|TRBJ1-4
CASSPRDRVDTTNEKLFF
TGTGCCAGCAGCCCCCGGGACAGGGTTGATACAACTAATGAAAAACTGTTTTTT
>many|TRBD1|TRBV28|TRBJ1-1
CASSPPTGLNTEAFF
TGTGCCAGCAGTCCCCCGACAGGGTTAAACACTGAAGCTTTCTTT
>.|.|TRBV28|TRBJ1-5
CASSLYPLWKEGNQPQHF
TGTGCCAGCAGTTTATACCCCCTGTGGAAGGAGGGCAATCAGCCCCAGCATTTT
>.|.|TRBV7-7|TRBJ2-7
CASSLSPGTSYEQYF
TGTGCTAGCAGCCTTTCACCAGGGACATCTTACGAGCAGTACTTC
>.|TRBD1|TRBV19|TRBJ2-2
CASSNRGLGTGELFF
TGTGCCAGTAGTAATAGGGGGCTGGGCACCGGGGAGCTGTTTTTT
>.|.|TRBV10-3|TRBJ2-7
CAIRRDLYSYEQYF
TGTGCCATCAGGAGGGACTTATACTCCTACGAGCAGTACTTC
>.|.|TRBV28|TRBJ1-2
CASTQELLGGYTF
TGTGCCAGCACTCAGGAGCTACTAGGGGGCTACACCTTC
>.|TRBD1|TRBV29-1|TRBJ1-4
CSAKTGGEKLFF
TGCAGCGCCAAGACAGGGGGAGAAAAACTGTTTTTT
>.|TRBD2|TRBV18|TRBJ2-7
CASSPFGGRATYEQYF
TGTGCCAGCTCACCATTCGGCGGGAGGGCCACCTACGAGCAGTACTTC